This TCR beta chain stems from a study of blood T cell repertoires in COVID-19. Per the authors' pipeline: Amplified reference gene primers provided the basis for estimating nucleated cell counts. The method was immunoSEQ multiplex PCR; TCRdb's version includes in-frame clones alone and lacks a portion of them. Clonal size and the V and J genes are those of that table, whereas D and trimming came from the DNA. The data hold around 290,000 clones, with 90% observed a single time. CDR3 length: 17 amino acids. The V segment lost 0 bases and the J segment 2 bases; nucleotides outside the gene matches: 5. The germline gives CDR1 LGHNA, CDR2 YSLEER. For recovered donors of Cohort 3, there were two negative PCRs, clearance, or symptom resolution. This clone was seen a single time.

The sequence was obtained from a woman aged 30 to 39 who had recovered from COVID-19. This rearrangement joins TRBV4-3 to TRBJ2-1; TRBD2 matches at 9 bases. Sequencing was carried out using PBMCs or T cells enriched from blood (not recorded which). The CDR3, as DNA: TGCGCCAGCAGCCAAGAAGGGGTAGCGGGAGCCTACAATGAGCAGTTCTTC. Encoded protein: CASSQEGVAGAYNEQFF.